This T cell receptor (beta chain) comes out of a study of blood T cells in healthy people across ages. Points on this clonotype: Its antigen is still unknown.

Through a sample-barcoded 5' primer and a J-beta primer mix, a second PCR was run for roughly 6 to 12 cycles. Each of the samples gave a minimum of 2.5 million paired-end reads that contained CDR3. MiXCR, applied by TCRdb to the 5' RACE reads, yields one record per CDR3 protein. Found here are 1.5 million to 1.8 million distinct CDR3 sequences, less than 45% of them singletons; the top ten hold more than 4%. Broader study findings: Higher diversity and more naive CD4+ cells were features of long-lived donors, compared to aged donors.

The source of this sequence is a woman aged 18-30 years in good health. The source material was blood.

The DNA for the CDR3 is TGTGCCAGCAGCCCATACAGGGGGTATGGCTACACCTTC. Its protein is CASSPYRGYGYTF. This chain links TRBV28 with TRBJ1-2; TRBD1 agrees at 8 bases. This CDR3 has 13 amino acids. Germline trimming cut 6 bases from V and 5 bases from J; bases unmatched to any gene: 5. Germline V lookup: CDR1 MDHEN, CDR2 SYDVKM.